This is a list of T cell receptor beta chains from one sample in a study of blood T cell repertoires in COVID-19. Repertoires were generated with immunoSEQ multiplex PCR, while TCRdb's copy carries only in-frame clones and drops some. This repertoire shows 200,000 to 250,000 clones, about nine tenths found once; its top ten account for 4.5% to 7.5%. The specimen was peripheral blood. The receptors were sampled from an elderly man with acute or convalescent COVID-19. CDR3s leave out the opening cysteine and the closing phenylalanine or tryptophan. Size is stated for part of the rows, as once, few or many counts, or as a class when the clone is expanded.

clone size	V gene	J gene	CDR3 protein
once	TRBV4-1	TRBJ1-1	ASSQNRGRDTEAF
NA	TRBV14	TRBJ2-7	ASSRSSYEQY
NA	TRBV7-3	TRBJ2-2	ASSLTGGPTGELF
NA	TRBV7-3	TRBJ1-5	ASSATGGNQPQH
NA	TRBV12-3/TRBV12-4	TRBJ2-1	ASSLGANEQF
few	TRBV7-2	TRBJ1-2	ASSLEMGHPTN
NA	TRBV28	TRBJ1-5	ASSLLGEGQPQH
NA	TRBV10-3	TRBJ1-4	AISGTGGVGEKLF
few	TRBV5-4	TRBJ1-5	ASSVGRGEGQPQH
NA	TRBV7-2	TRBJ2-1	ASSTRRQGLF
NA	TRBV7-2	TRBJ2-5	ASSTPGLPQY
NA	TRBV5-4	TRBJ2-3	ASTYDLRVDTQY
NA	TRBV28	TRBJ1-2	ASRLTGTGYT
NA	TRBV24-1	TRBJ1-1	ATSDFFGSAV
NA	TRBV2	TRBJ2-1	ASSASGSASGEQF
NA	TRBV15	TRBJ1-2	ATSPATGNYGYT
NA	TRBV6-4	TRBJ2-2	ASSREGGMNTGELF
NA	TRBV27	TRBJ1-6	ASRMGQGGSYNSPLH
NA	TRBV19	TRBJ2-1	ASKSLAGGSYNEQF
NA	TRBV24-1	TRBJ2-1	ATSDATGLYNEQF
few	TRBV7-2	TRBJ2-3	ASSLGTYKGDTQY
NA	TRBV19	TRBJ2-1	ASSIPGGSYNEQF
once	TRBV19	TRBJ2-1	ASSIEAGGYNEQF
NA	TRBV6-5	TRBJ2-7	ASSRQGYEQY
NA	TRBV25-1	TRBJ1-1	ASSEYGKGQGNTEAF
NA	TRBV18	TRBJ1-1	ASSPRETGISPNTEAF
NA	TRBV11-2	TRBJ2-5	ASSSSGKETQY
NA	TRBV20-1	TRBJ1-3	SASSGPAGNTIY
NA	TRBV7-9	TRBJ2-2	ASRTQGSNTGELF
NA	TRBV10-3	TRBJ1-1	AIRDTGGRSEAF
NA	TRBV4-3	TRBJ2-3	ASSQGFSGTDTQY
NA	TRBV3-1/TRBV3-2	TRBJ2-5	ASSLAYQETQY
NA	TRBV10-3	TRBJ2-3	AISRQGLDTQY
NA	TRBV9	TRBJ1-2	ASSVSGRSDGYT
NA	TRBV24-1	TRBJ2-5	ATSDSGTGAETQY
NA	TRBV18	TRBJ1-1	ASSGTTNTEAF
NA	TRBV18	TRBJ1-1	ASSPALNTEAF
NA	TRBV6-2/TRBV6-3	TRBJ2-1	ASSQRTSGSFFRL